This TCR beta chain was obtained from a study of blood T cells in healthy people across ages. Notes on this clonotype: Its target is not known. One junction end does not reproduce the germline sequence, and a read error may be involved.

PCR was performed a second time for about 7 to 12 cycles using a sample-barcoded 5' primer and a J-beta primer mix. TCRdb re-analysed the 5' RACE reads in MiXCR, keeping a single row per CDR3 protein. This table holds fewer than 800,000 distinct CDR3 sequences, over 20% found once. Study-wide points: Strong correlation linked observed beta diversity and percent naive T cells.

Isolated per sample were at least 6 million PBMCs. RNA extraction gave at least 5 micrograms of total RNA per sample. Material for sequencing was blood. The source is a man between 65 and 85 years old in good health.

DNA for the CDR3: TGTGCCAGCAGCTTCGACAGGGGGCAAGAGACCCAGTGCTTC. This gives the protein CASSFDRGQETQCF. The V call is TRBV14, the J call TRBJ2-5, with 10 bases lining up with TRBD1. Germline values: CDR1 SGHDN, CDR2 FVKESK. This CDR3 region has 14 residues.